This TCR beta chain is from a study of beta chain features in type 1 diabetes. Trimming cost V 0 bases and J 4 bases; bases outside gene matches: 0. This CDR3 comprises 15 residues. CDR1 is SGHAT and CDR2 is FQNNGV in the germline V gene. Every isolated RNA sample was fully reverse transcribed, so sequencing captured expressed TCRB transcripts. Method: immunoSEQ multiplex PCR; TCRdb's copy keeps in-frame clones and lacks some. The sample consists of about 320,000 clones, 14% of them appearing once. Cell sorting via CD45RO/CCR7/CD25/CD127/CD95/CD27 was performed to obtain CD4+ naive, central memory, regulatory and stem cell-like memory cells. In its sample, this clone was seen a few times.

The V gene is TRBV11-2, the J gene TRBJ2-1, with 10 bases aligning to TRBD1. The clonotype originates from a man aged 25 to 40 in good health. The sequencing input was central memory CD4+ T cells from blood. The CDR3 reads CASSLEGQGYNEQFF. The CDR3 nucleotides are TGTGCCAGCAGCTTAGAGGGACAGGGGTACAATGAGCAGTTCTTC.